These 19 T cell receptor beta chains share one sample of origin, sequenced in a study of identifying expanded T cells in peripheral blood. Sequenced by immunoSEQ multiplex PCR; TCRdb stores in-frame clones only, minus some. The sample has nearly 60,000 clones, about 92% seen once. The sample consisted of blood. These receptors came from a person aged 18 to 75 in good health.

The chain combines TRBV10-2 with TRBJ2-7; weak D call: TRBD1 (5 bases). Germline-derived CDR1 and CDR2 are WSHSY and SAAADI. Trimming took off 0 bases at V and 5 bases at J, with 8 bases between the two ends. This CDR3 is built from 13 residues. CDR3 in DNA: TGCGCCAGCAGTGAGTCGACAGTAGACGAGCAGTACTTC. This codes for CASSESTVDEQYF.

There are a few counts of this clone. This CDR3 reads CASSPDRVTEAFF. CDR3 bases: TGTGCCAGCAGCCCCGACAGGGTCACTGAAGCTTTCTTT. The chain uses TRBV7-6 and TRBJ1-1, with 7 bases identical to TRBD1. V trimming: 5 bases; J trimming: 4 bases; junction bases outside the gene matches: 4. CDR1 and CDR2 (germline): SGHVS, FNYEAQ. This CDR3 has 13 amino acids.

This chain links TRBV7-6 with TRBJ2-1; 9 bases align to TRBD2. J gave up 0 bases and V 3 bases, and 9 bases lay outside the gene matches. CDR1 SGHVS and CDR2 FNYEAQ come from the germline V gene. The CDR3 contains 18 residues. The CDR3 coding sequence is TGTGCCAGCAGCTTGCTGGCGGGGGGGCCAAGCTCCTACAATGAGCAGTTCTTC. Translation gives CASSLLAGGPSSYNEQFF.

V is TRBV25-1 and J is TRBJ1-2; D might be TRBD1 (6 bases). The V end was cut by 4 bases, the J end by 0 bases, with 18 bases between. From germline, CDR1 is MGHDK and CDR2 SYGVNS. This CDR3 comprises 17 residues. The CDR3 DNA reads as TGTGCCAGCAGTGGAGTCACAGGGAGGAGGGCTAACTATGGCTACACCTTC. Protein product: CASSGVTGRRANYGYTF.

The DNA of the CDR3 is TGTGCCAGCAGCCAATCTTCTGGGGGGGCCAACGTCCTGACTTTC. It codes for CASSQSSGGANVLTF. The chain links TRBV7-6 to TRBJ2-6; D gene ambiguous. Trimming left V 5 bases short and J 4 bases short, with 12 bases between. CDR3 length equals 15 residues. Per germline, CDR1 SGHVS and CDR2 FNYEAQ.

This clone was picked up one time. The chain uses TRBV19 and TRBJ2-3; 9 bases are a match to TRBD1. CDR1 and CDR2 from the germline V gene are LNHDA and SQIVND (reference sequence). V shed 7 bases and J 4 bases; nucleotides not matched to a gene: 6. This CDR3 has 14 amino acids. Written as DNA, the CDR3 is TGTGCCAGTAAGAGGACAGGGGTCGCAGATACGCAGTATTTT. It specifies CASKRTGVADTQYF.

The gene calls are TRBV19 and TRBJ2-1; D gene unclear. Per the germline V gene, CDR1 is LNHDA and CDR2 is SQIVND (reference sequence). The CDR3 spans 16 residues. V gave up 5 bases and J gave up 10 bases, with 24 bases separating them. CDR3 loop: CASSRWPTASFREQFF. The CDR3 nucleotides read TGTGCCAGTAGTCGTTGGCCCACGGCATCCTTCAGGGAGCAGTTCTTC.

V and J are TRBV7-9 and TRBJ2-7; D is unclear. Germline V gene lookup returns CDR1 SEHNR and CDR2 FQNEAQ (reference sequence). Deletions cut 0 bases from V and 2 bases from J, with 14 bases between. This CDR3 is 16 amino acids long. This chain's CDR3 is CASSLAPSQNPYEQYF. The CDR3 DNA is TGTGCCAGCAGCTTAGCCCCCTCCCAGAATCCCTACGAGCAGTACTTC.

V and J are TRBV6-1 and TRBJ2-1; 11 bases line up with TRBD2. The CDR3 extends over 15 amino acids. CDR1 and CDR2 (germline): MNHNS, SASEGT. Trimming at V came to 2 bases and at J to 6 bases, leaving 3 bases not matched to a gene. The CDR3 nucleotides are TGTGCCAGCAGTGAATTTAGCGGGGGGGCCAATGAGCAGTTCTTC. Translating it yields CASSEFSGGANEQFF.

For the CDR3, the DNA is TGTGCCAGCAGCTGGGGGGGGCAGGCAGATACGCAGTATTTT. Protein sequence: CASSWGGQADTQYF. The V call is TRBV7-2, the J call TRBJ2-3; weak D call: TRBD2 (7 bases). Germline V gene data show CDR1 as SGHTA and CDR2 as FQGNSA. V lost 4 bases, J lost 4 bases, and 12 bases lay in between. This CDR3 has 14 residues.

The V gene is TRBV5-4, the J gene TRBJ2-3; a weak D match, TRBD1 (5 bases). From germline, CDR1 is SGHNT and CDR2 YYREEE (reference sequence). Trimming pared 0 bases from V and 0 bases from J, leaving 5 bases between. CDR3 size: 14 residues. The CDR3: CASSLAGSTDTQYF. The CDR3 DNA reads TGTGCCAGCAGCTTGGCAGGGAGCACAGATACGCAGTATTTT.

V is TRBV5-4 and J is TRBJ2-2; D remains ambiguous. Trimming pared 4 bases from V and 5 bases from J, leaving 6 bases between. The germline CDR1 and CDR2 sequences are SGHNT and YYREEE (reference sequence). CDR3 length: 12 residues. The CDR3 is CASSATTGELFF. In DNA form, the CDR3 reads TGTGCCAGCAGCGCGACTACCGGGGAGCTGTTTTTT.

The CDR3 is CASSLALFSGSQETQYF. The CDR3, as DNA: TGTGCCAGCAGTTTAGCCCTCTTTAGCGGGAGCCAAGAGACCCAGTACTTC. J is TRBJ2-5 and V is TRBV28; 9 bases fit TRBD2. The germline gives CDR1 MDHEN, CDR2 SYDVKM. This CDR3 spans 17 amino acids. J was trimmed by 1 base and V by 2 bases; bases with no gene match: 8.

The chain uses TRBV5-6 and TRBJ2-1; D could derive from TRBD1 or TRBD2 (7 bases each). The CDR3 is made up of 14 amino acids. The V end was cut by 4 bases, the J end by 7 bases, with 15 bases between. Germline V gene data show CDR1 as SGHDT and CDR2 as YYEEEE. CDR3 region: CASSSRRGGNEQFF. The CDR3 region has the DNA TGTGCCAGCAGCAGCCGCAGGGGGGGAAATGAGCAGTTCTTC.

The chain combines TRBV5-1 with TRBJ1-6; D remains ambiguous. Germline CDR1 reads SGHRS; CDR2 reads YFSETQ. This CDR3 comprises 14 residues. V was cut by 2 bases and J by 7 bases, with 10 bases left in between. In nucleotides, the CDR3 is TGCGCCAGCAGCTTTGATCCAAGGAATTCACCCCTCCACTTT. This sequence encodes CASSFDPRNSPLHF.

This clone is a singleton in its sample. The rearrangement uses TRBV5-1 and TRBJ1-6, with D possibly TRBD1 on 6 matching bases. Germline CDR1 and CDR2: SGHRS and YFSETQ. The length of the CDR3 is 13 residues. V lost 7 bases, J lost 2 bases, and 7 bases lay in between. The CDR3 nucleotides are TGCGCCAGCCGACAGGCCTATAATTCACCCCTCCACTTT. This codes for CASRQAYNSPLHF.

The V and J genes are TRBV15 and TRBJ1-4, with TRBD1 matching over 7 bases. The V gene's germline CDR1 is LNHNV and CDR2 YYDKDF (reference sequence). Trimming took 3 bases from V and 8 from J; bases not matched to a gene: 6. The CDR3 has 14 amino acids. This CDR3 reads CATSRTSGGEKLFF. In DNA form, the CDR3 reads TGTGCCACCAGCAGGACGTCAGGGGGGGAAAAACTGTTTTTT.

Only one count was recorded for this clone. The gene calls are TRBV9 and TRBJ2-5; 8 nucleotides agree with TRBD1. The length of the CDR3 is 17 residues. The trim removed 0 bases at V and 4 bases at J, leaving 11 bases unmatched. Germline V gene sequence: CDR1 SGDLS, CDR2 YYNGEE. The CDR3 protein is CASSVGPSRGRRETQYF. In DNA form, the CDR3 reads TGTGCCAGCAGCGTAGGCCCCAGCAGGGGGCGAAGAGAGACCCAGTACTTC.

The chain has TRBV5-6 and TRBJ2-1; D gene uncertain. This CDR3 is 15 amino acids long. With 4 bases removed from V and 7 bases from J, the gap between germline ends came to 18 bases. The germline V gene has CDR1 SGHDT and CDR2 YYEEEE. In nucleotides, the CDR3 is TGTGCCAGCAGCCTTTTAGGAGTCCTTAAGAATGAGCAGTTCTTC. This codes for CASSLLGVLKNEQFF.